This T cell receptor beta chain was profiled in a study of T-cell memory formation after mild COVID-19. Study information: The study found TCR clusters largely donor specific. Study-level results: In pre-infection memory, a portion of responding clones appeared, which suggested that cross-reactive memory joined. Clones that contracted from day 15 to 85 had balanced CD4/CD8; later expanders were CD4+ biased.

There are many counts of this clonotype. The antigen is unknown. Constant-segment primers and 5'RACE yielded cDNA libraries for TCR alpha and TCR beta, each carrying sample barcodes and UMIs. TCRdb reanalysed the 5' RACE reads using MiXCR and keeps one entry per CDR3 protein. The sample lists fewer than 350,000 distinct CDR3 sequences; about a sixth were seen once. The V end lost 0 bases, the J end lost 4 bases, and 10 bases lay between the germline ends. The CDR3 has 16 amino acids. The germline V gene has CDR1 LGHNA and CDR2 YSLEER. The chain links TRBV4-3 to TRBJ2-6, with unresolved D. The clonotype originates from a young man who had mild COVID-19 (a few samples of this study predate the infection). Cell type and time point are not known. Material for sequencing was PBMCs or a T cell subset sorted from them (not recorded which). The CDR3 loop is CASSQDAGTGANVLTF. In DNA form, the CDR3 reads TGCGCCAGCAGCCAAGATGCCGGTACCGGGGCCAACGTCCTGACTTTC.